This T cell receptor (beta chain) was sequenced during a study of neurological immune-mediated disorders. Study-wide results and limits: Expansion of TCR clones was greatest in HTLV-1-associated myelopathy and smallest in multiple sclerosis, where it fell below that of healthy controls.

Germline V gene data show CDR1 as KGHDR and CDR2 as SFDVKD. V shed 2 bases and J 6 bases; nucleotides not matched to a gene: 5. This CDR3 is built from 17 residues. This clonotype was counted at least ten times. Its antigen is still unknown. In every sequencing run, more than 180 million TCR-beta sequences were generated from 15-18 subjects. One entry per CDR3 protein, called by TCRdb with MiXCR from the 5' RACE reads. The sample consists of around 46,000 distinct CDR3 sequences, about 2% of them appearing once. The rearrangement uses TRBV24-1 and TRBJ2-2, with 13 bases that match TRBD2. The sequence came from a woman between 40 and 55 years old with multiple sclerosis. The sequenced sample was PBMCs. CDR3 nucleotides: TGTGCCACCAGTGATTCGTGGACTAGCGGGGGTGCCGGGGAGCTGTTTTTT. It encodes CATSDSWTSGGAGELFF.